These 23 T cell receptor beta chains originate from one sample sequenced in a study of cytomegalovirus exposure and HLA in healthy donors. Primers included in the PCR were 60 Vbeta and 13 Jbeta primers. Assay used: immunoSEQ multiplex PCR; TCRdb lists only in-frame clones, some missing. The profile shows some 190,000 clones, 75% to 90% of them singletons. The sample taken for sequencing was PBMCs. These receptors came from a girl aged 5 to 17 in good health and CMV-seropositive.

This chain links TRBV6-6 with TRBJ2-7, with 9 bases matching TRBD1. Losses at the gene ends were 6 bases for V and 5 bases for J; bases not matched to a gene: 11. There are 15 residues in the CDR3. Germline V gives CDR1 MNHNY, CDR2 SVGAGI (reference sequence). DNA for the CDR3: TGTGCCAGCAGCCTCGAGACAGGGGGGAGAAACGAGCAGTACTTC. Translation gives CASSLETGGRNEQYF.

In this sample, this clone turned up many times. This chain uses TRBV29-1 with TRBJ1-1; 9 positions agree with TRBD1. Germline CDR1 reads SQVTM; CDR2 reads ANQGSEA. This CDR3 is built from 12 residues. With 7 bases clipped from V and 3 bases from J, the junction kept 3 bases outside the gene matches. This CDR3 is CSAGQGYTEAFF. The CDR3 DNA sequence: TGCAGCGCGGGACAGGGCTACACTGAAGCTTTCTTT. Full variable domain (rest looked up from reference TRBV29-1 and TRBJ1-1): SAVISQKPSRDICQRGTSLTIQCQVDSQVTMMFWYRQQPGQSLTLIATANQGSEATYESGFVIDKFPISRPNLTFSTLTVSNMSPEDSSIYLCSAGQGYTEAFFGQGTRLTVV.

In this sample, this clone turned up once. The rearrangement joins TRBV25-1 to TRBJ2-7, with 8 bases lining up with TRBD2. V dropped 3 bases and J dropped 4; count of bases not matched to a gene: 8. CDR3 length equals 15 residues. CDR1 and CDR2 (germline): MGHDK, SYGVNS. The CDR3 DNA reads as TGTGCCAGCAGTGAGGCGAATCGGGGGGGGTACGAGCAGTACTTC. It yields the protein CASSEANRGGYEQYF.

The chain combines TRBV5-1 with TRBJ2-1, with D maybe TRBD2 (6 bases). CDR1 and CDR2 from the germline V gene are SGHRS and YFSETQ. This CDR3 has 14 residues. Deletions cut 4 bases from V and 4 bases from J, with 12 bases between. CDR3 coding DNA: TGCGCCAGCAGCCCCTCCGGGGGATACAATGAGCAGTTCTTC. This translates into CASSPSGGYNEQFF.

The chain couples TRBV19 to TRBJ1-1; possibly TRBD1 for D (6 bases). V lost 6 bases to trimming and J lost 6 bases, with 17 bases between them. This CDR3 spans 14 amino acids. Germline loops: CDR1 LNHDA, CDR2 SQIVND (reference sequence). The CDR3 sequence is CASRETGRRAEAFF. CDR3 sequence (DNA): TGTGCCAGTAGGGAGACAGGTCGCCGAGCTGAAGCTTTCTTT.

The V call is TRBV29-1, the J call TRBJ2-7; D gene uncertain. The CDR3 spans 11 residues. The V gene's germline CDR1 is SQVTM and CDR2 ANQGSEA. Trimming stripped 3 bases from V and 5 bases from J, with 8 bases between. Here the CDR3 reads CSVEERNEQYF. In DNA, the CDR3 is TGCAGCGTTGAGGAGCGAAACGAGCAGTACTTC.

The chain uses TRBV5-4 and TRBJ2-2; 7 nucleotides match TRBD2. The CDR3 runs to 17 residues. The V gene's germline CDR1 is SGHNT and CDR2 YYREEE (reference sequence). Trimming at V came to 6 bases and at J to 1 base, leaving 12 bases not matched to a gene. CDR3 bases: TGTGCCAGCACCAAACACGCGGGCGGGAGGAACACCGGGGAGCTGTTTTTT. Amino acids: CASTKHAGGRNTGELFF.

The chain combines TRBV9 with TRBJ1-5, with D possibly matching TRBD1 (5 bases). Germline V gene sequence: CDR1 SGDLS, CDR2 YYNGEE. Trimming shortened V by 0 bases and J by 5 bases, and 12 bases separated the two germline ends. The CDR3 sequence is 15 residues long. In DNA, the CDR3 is TGTGCCAGCAGCGTAGATGGGTTCAGGGATCAGCCCCAGCATTTT. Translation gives CASSVDGFRDQPQHF.

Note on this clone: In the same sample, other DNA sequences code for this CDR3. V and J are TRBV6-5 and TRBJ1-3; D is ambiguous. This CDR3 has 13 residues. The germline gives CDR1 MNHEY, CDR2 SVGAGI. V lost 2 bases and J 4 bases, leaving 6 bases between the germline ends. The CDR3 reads CASSYLQGNTIYF. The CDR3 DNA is TGTGCCAGCAGTTACCTTCAGGGAAACACCATATATTTT.

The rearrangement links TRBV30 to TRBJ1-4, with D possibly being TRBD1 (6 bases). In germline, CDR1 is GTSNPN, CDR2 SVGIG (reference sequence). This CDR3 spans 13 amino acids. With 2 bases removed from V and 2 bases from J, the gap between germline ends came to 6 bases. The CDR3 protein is CAWSTGTNEKLFF. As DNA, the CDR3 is TGTGCCTGGAGTACAGGGACTAATGAAAAACTGTTTTTT.

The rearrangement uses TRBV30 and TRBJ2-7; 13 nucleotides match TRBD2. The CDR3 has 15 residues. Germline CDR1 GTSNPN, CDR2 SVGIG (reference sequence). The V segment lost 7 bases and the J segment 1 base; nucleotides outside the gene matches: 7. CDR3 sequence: CASQGLAGLSYEQYF. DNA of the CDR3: TGTGCCTCGCAGGGACTAGCGGGACTTTCCTACGAGCAGTACTTC.

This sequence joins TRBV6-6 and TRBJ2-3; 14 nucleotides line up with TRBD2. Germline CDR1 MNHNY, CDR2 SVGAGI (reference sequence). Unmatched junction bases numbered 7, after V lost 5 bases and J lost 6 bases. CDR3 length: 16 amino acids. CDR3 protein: CASSQGLAGAGDTQYF. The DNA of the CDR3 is TGTGCCAGCAGTCAGGGACTAGCGGGAGCGGGCGATACGCAGTATTTT.

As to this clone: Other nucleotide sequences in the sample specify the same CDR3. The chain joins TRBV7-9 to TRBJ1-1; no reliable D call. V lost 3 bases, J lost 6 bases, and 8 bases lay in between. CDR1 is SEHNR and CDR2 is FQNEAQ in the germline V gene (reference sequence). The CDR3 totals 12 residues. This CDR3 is CASSFEGAEAFF. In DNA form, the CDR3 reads TGTGCCAGCAGCTTCGAGGGTGCTGAAGCTTTCTTT.

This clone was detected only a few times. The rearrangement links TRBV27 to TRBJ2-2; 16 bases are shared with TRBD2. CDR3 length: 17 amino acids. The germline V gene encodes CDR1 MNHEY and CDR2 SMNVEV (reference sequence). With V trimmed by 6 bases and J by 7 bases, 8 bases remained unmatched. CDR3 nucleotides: TGTGCCAGCAGGAAGGGACTAGCGGGAGGGAGGGTCGGGGAGCTGTTTTTT. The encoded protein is CASRKGLAGGRVGELFF.

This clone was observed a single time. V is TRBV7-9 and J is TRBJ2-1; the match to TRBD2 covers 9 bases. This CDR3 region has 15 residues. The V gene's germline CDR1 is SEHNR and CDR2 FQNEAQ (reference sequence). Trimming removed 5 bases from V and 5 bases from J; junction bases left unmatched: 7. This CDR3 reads CASSVSGSIHNEQFF. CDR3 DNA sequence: TGTGCCAGCAGCGTTAGCGGGAGTATCCACAATGAGCAGTTCTTC.

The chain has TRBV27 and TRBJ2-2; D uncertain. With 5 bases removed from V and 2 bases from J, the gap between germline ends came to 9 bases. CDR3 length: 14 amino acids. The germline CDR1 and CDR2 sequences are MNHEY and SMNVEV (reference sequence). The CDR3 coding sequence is TGTGCCAGCAGTCTAGGCCTCAACACCGGGGAGCTGTTTTTT. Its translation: CASSLGLNTGELFF.

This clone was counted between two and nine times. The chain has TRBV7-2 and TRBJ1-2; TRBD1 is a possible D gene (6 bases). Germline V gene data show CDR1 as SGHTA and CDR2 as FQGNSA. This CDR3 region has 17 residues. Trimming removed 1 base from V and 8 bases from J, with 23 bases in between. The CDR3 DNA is TGTGCCAGCAGCTTAGTAGGGTCAGGGGACGTTTCGAGAGGCTACACCTTC. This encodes CASSLVGSGDVSRGYTF.

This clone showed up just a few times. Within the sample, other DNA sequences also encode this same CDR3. The CDR3: CASSDSSGRADTQYF. The CDR3 region has the DNA TGTGCCAGCAGTGACTCGAGCGGGAGGGCAGATACGCAGTATTTT. The V call is TRBV6-4, the J call TRBJ2-3; the match to TRBD2 covers 10 bases. V was clipped by 0 bases and J by 4 bases; unmatched bases: 1. This CDR3 has 15 amino acids. CDR1 is MRHNA and CDR2 is SNTAGT in the germline V gene.

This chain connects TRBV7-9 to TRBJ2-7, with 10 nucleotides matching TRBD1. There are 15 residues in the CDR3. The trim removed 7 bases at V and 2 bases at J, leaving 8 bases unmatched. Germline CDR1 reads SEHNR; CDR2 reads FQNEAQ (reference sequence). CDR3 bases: TGTGCCAGCAACTCCGCAGGACAGGGGGCCTACGAGCAGTACTTC. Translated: CASNSAGQGAYEQYF.

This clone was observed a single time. CDR3 sequence reads: CAWNRGGTEAFF. The DNA for the CDR3 is TGTGCCTGGAACAGGGGAGGTACTGAAGCTTTCTTT. The chain joins TRBV30 to TRBJ1-1; 7 bases align to TRBD1. The ends lost 4 bases at V and 5 bases at J; junction bases unmatched: 4. The germline CDR1 and CDR2 sequences are GTSNPN and SVGIG (reference sequence). The CDR3 consists of 12 residues.

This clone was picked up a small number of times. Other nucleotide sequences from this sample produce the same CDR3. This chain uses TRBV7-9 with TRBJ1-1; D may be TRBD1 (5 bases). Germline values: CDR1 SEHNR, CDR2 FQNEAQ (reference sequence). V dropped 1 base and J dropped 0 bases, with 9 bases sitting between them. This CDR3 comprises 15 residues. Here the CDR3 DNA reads TGTGCCAGCAGCTTAGGTGTCAGGGTGAACACTGAAGCTTTCTTT. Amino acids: CASSLGVRVNTEAFF.

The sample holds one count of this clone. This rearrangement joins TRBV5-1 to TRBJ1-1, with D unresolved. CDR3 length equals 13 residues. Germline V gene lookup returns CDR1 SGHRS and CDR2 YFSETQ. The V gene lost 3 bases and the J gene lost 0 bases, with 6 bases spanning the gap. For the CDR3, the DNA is TGCGCCAGCAGCTCTTCGGTGAACACTGAAGCTTTCTTT. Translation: CASSSSVNTEAFF.

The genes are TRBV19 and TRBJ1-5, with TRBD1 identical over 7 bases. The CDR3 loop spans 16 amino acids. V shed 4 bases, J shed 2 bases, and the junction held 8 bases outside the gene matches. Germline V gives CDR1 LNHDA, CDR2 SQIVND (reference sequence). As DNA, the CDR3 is TGTGCCAGTAGTAAAGGCAGGGGGTATCGCAATCAGCCCCAGCATTTT. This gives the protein CASSKGRGYRNQPQHF.